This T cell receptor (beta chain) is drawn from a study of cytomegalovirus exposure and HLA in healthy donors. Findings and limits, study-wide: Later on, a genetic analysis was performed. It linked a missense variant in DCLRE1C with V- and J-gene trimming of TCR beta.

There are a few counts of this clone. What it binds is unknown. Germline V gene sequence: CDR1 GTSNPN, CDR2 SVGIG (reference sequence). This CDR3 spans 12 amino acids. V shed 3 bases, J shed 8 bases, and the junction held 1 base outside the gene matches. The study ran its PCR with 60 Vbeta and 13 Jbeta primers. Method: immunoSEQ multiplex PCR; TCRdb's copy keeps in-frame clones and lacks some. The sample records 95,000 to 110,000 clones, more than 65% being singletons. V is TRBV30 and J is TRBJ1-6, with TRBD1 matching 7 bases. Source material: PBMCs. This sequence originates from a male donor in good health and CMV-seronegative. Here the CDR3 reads CAWSDRDSPLHF. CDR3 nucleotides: TGTGCCTGGAGCGACAGGGATTCACCCCTCCACTTT.